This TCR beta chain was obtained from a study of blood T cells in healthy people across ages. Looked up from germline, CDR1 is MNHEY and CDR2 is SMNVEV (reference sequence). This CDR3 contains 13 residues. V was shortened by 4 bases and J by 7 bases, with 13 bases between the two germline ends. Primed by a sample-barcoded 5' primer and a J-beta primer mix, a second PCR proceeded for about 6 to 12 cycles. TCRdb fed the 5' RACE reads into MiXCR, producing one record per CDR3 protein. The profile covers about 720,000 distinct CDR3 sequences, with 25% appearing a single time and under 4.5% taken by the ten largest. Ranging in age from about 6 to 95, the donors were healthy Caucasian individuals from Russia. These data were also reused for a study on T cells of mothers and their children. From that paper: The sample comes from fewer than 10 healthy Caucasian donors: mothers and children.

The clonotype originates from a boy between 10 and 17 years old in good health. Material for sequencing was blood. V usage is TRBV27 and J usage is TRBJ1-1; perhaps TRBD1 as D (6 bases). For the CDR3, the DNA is TGTGCCAGCAGTTCCGGAGGGGGTAATGAAGCTTTCTTT. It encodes CASSSGGGNEAFF.